This TCR beta chain appears in the sequencing data of a study of blood T cell repertoires in COVID-19. The overall study: The United States, Italy and Spain provided the acute and convalescent COVID-19 samples. Sources were T cells, B-cell-depleted T cells, or PBMCs; the material itself was cDNA or gDNA.

The CDR3 has 17 amino acids. Germline CDR1 is LGHDT and CDR2 is YNNKEL (reference sequence). V trimming: 0 bases; J trimming: 6 bases; junction bases outside the gene matches: 10. In the study's own analysis: Scientists estimated how many nucleated cells there were by amplifying reference gene primers. Clones were read by immunoSEQ multiplex PCR, and TCRdb kept only the in-frame ones, dropping some. V, J and clone size reflect that table, while D and trimming were determined from the DNA. The table lists about 100,000 clones, approximately 91% of them singletons. The rearrangement uses TRBV3-1 (or the pseudogene TRBV3-2) and TRBJ2-2; 7 bases are a match to TRBD2. This sequence was found in a man aged 18 to 30 with acute or convalescent COVID-19. Source material: peripheral blood. For the CDR3, the DNA is TGTGCCAGCAGCCAAGATCTCCGTATTGGGGGGGCCGGGGAGCTGTTTTTT. Its protein is CASSQDLRIGGAGELFF.